Shown below are 20 T cell receptor beta chains from a single sample sequenced in a study of shared clonotypes between healthy human individuals. The assay was immunoSEQ multiplex PCR, and TCRdb's table has in-frame clones only and misses some. Of about a million clones detected, 70% to 85% appear once; the ten largest clones hold about 1.5%. The sequencing sample was made of memory CD4+ T cells sorted from blood. Subset reported: CD45RA-negative fraction. These receptors all stem from a man younger than 35 in good health.

Here the CDR3 DNA reads TGTGCCAGCAGCTCGGGCCCCGGGGCAGATACGCAGTATTTT. As protein: CASSSGPGADTQYF. The chain employs TRBV5-6 and TRBJ2-3, with D possibly matching TRBD2 (5 bases). The germline V gene encodes CDR1 SGHDT and CDR2 YYEEEE. The ends were cut back, 3 bases at V and 4 bases at J, with 12 bases in the middle. This CDR3 region has 14 residues.

The rearrangement uses TRBV5-1 and TRBJ1-3; D uncertain. This CDR3 has 15 residues. V gave up 1 base and J gave up 0 bases, with 8 bases separating them. Germline CDR1 SGHRS, CDR2 YFSETQ. CDR3 protein: CASSLNSDSGNTIYF. CDR3 DNA: TGCGCCAGCAGCTTGAACAGCGACTCTGGAAACACCATATATTTT.

This clone was observed a single time. This chain links TRBV7-2 with TRBJ2-5, with D unresolved. There are 15 residues in the CDR3. The germline V and J ends were trimmed by 3 bases and 2 bases, with 13 bases remaining between them. Germline lookup yields CDR1 SGHTA and CDR2 FQGNSA. The CDR3 spells CASSLQVPTQETQYF. In DNA, the CDR3 is TGTGCCAGCAGCTTGCAGGTTCCGACGCAAGAGACCCAGTACTTC.

The rearrangement links TRBV5-1 to TRBJ2-7; 8 bases are shared with TRBD1. The CDR3 contains 15 residues. Germline V gene sequence: CDR1 SGHRS, CDR2 YFSETQ. V gave up 5 bases and J gave up 4 bases; unmatched junction bases: 11. CDR3 coding DNA: TGCGCCAGCAGTTTCCGTACAGGGGGGAATTACGAGCAGTACTTC. This encodes CASSFRTGGNYEQYF.

This clone was detected only a few times. The chain has TRBV13 and TRBJ2-7; D remains ambiguous. Germline CDR1 reads PRHDT; CDR2 reads FYEKMQ (reference sequence). Trimming stripped 6 bases from V and 0 bases from J, with 12 bases between. The CDR3 length is 14 residues. CDR3 region: CASRASYSSYEQYF. CDR3 nucleotides: TGTGCCAGCAGAGCCAGCTATAGCTCCTACGAGCAGTACTTC.

This chain uses TRBV7-2 with TRBJ1-2; D remains unclear. The germline V gene encodes CDR1 SGHTA and CDR2 FQGNSA. The CDR3 spans 16 residues. With 2 bases removed from V and 3 bases from J, the gap between germline ends came to 16 bases. The DNA of the CDR3 is TGTGCCAGCAGCTTACGGGTGGGCCGGTTCGACTATGGCTACACCTTC. As protein: CASSLRVGRFDYGYTF.

This chain uses TRBV6-6 with TRBJ1-3; D gene unclear. In germline, CDR1 is MNHNY, CDR2 SVGAGI (reference sequence). V dropped 10 bases and J dropped 0 bases, with 7 bases sitting between them. The CDR3 loop spans 12 amino acids. The CDR3, as DNA: TGTGCCACCTATAGCTCTGGAAACACCATATATTTT. As protein: CATYSSGNTIYF.

The J gene is TRBJ2-7, the V gene TRBV25-1; perhaps TRBD1 as D (5 bases). Germline loops: CDR1 MGHDK, CDR2 SYGVNS. The germline V and J ends were trimmed by 6 bases and 1 base, with 10 bases remaining between them. The length of the CDR3 is 13 residues. The CDR3: CASSRAASYEQYF. The DNA of the CDR3 is TGTGCCAGCAGCAGGGCAGCTTCCTACGAGCAGTACTTC.

This clone was recorded a few times. The V and J genes are TRBV6-6 and TRBJ1-4; D not certain. The CDR3 is made up of 14 amino acids. The V gene lost 6 bases and the J gene lost 7 bases, with 15 bases spanning the gap. In germline, CDR1 is MNHNY, CDR2 SVGAGI (reference sequence). CDR3: CASRVGGEGEKLFF. The CDR3 region has the DNA TGTGCCAGCAGGGTGGGAGGAGAGGGTGAAAAACTGTTTTTT.

The chain combines TRBV25-1 with TRBJ2-5, with no clear D. V was clipped by 3 bases and J by 5 bases, with 13 bases between them. CDR1 and CDR2 from the germline V gene are MGHDK and SYGVNS. This CDR3 region has 14 residues. CDR3: CASSDPDGTETQYF. For the CDR3, the DNA is TGTGCCAGCAGTGACCCTGACGGTACGGAGACCCAGTACTTC.

The V gene is TRBV7-2, the J gene TRBJ2-5; D perhaps matches TRBD1 (6 bases). This CDR3 has 14 residues. With 4 bases removed from V and 4 bases from J, the gap between germline ends came to 13 bases. Germline CDR1 and CDR2: SGHTA and FQGNSA. The CDR3 loop is CASSWRTTGETQYF. The CDR3 bases are TGTGCCAGCAGCTGGCGGACGACAGGAGAGACCCAGTACTTC.

The chain uses TRBV11-2 and TRBJ1-4; D is ambiguous. Trimming stripped 2 bases from V and 8 bases from J, with 12 bases between. CDR1 SGHAT and CDR2 FQNNGV come from the germline V gene. CDR3 length: 14 amino acids. As DNA, the CDR3 is TGTGCCAGCAGCTTAACTGGCGCCGGGGAAAAACTGTTTTTT. As protein: CASSLTGAGEKLFF.

J is TRBJ1-5 and V is TRBV6-5; D call uncertain. CDR3 length equals 16 residues. CDR1 and CDR2 from the germline V gene are MNHEY and SVGAGI. The germline V and J ends were trimmed by 2 bases and 2 bases, with 13 bases remaining between them. CDR3 loop: CASSYRAEGGNQPQHF. CDR3 nucleotide sequence: TGTGCCAGCAGTTACAGGGCAGAGGGAGGCAATCAGCCCCAGCATTTT.

The chain combines TRBV30 with TRBJ2-2, with 7 bases identical to TRBD1. The CDR3 contains 14 residues. V shed 4 bases, J shed 4 bases, and the junction held 6 bases outside the gene matches. The germline gives CDR1 GTSNPN, CDR2 SVGIG (reference sequence). The CDR3, as DNA: TGTGCCTGGACAGGGGGAGTTGGCACCGGGGAGCTGTTTTTT. Translation gives CAWTGGVGTGELFF.

The rearrangement joins TRBV25-1 to TRBJ2-3; the match to TRBD2 covers 9 bases. V dropped 5 bases and J dropped 2; count of bases not matched to a gene: 2. CDR1 MGHDK and CDR2 SYGVNS come from the germline V gene. The CDR3 runs to 14 residues. The CDR3 region is CASSLAGHTDTQYF. The DNA for the CDR3 is TGTGCCAGCAGTCTAGCGGGACACACAGATACGCAGTATTTT.

The rearrangement uses TRBV18 and TRBJ2-2; a possible D gene is TRBD2 (7 bases). Germline V gene data show CDR1 as KGHSH and CDR2 as LQKENI. The V end lost 7 bases, the J end lost 5 bases, and 23 bases lay between the germline ends. CDR3 size: 17 residues. The CDR3 nucleotides are TGTGCCAGCTGGACCCCCCAGGGAAGGGGGGGTACCGGGGAGCTGTTTTTT. Residues: CASWTPQGRGGTGELFF.

The genes are TRBV9 and TRBJ2-3; the D is unclear. The germline V gene encodes CDR1 SGDLS and CDR2 YYNGEE. Trimming pared 0 bases from V and 2 bases from J, leaving 4 bases between. CDR3 length: 13 amino acids. The CDR3 DNA is TGTGCCAGCAGCGTAGATACCACAGATACGCAGTATTTT. This translates into CASSVDTTDTQYF.

The rearrangement joins TRBV5-1 to TRBJ2-1; D call uncertain. Germline values: CDR1 SGHRS, CDR2 YFSETQ. There are 14 residues in the CDR3. The V gene lost 0 bases and the J gene lost 3 bases, with 7 bases spanning the gap. CDR3 residues: CASSLASFYNEQFF. The CDR3 nucleotides read TGCGCCAGCAGCTTGGCGTCTTTCTACAATGAGCAGTTCTTC.

This clone has a single count. The chain employs TRBV28 and TRBJ2-2, with 10 bases lining up with TRBD1. The V gene end was trimmed by 3 bases and the J gene end by 5 bases; junction bases not matched to a gene: 3. CDR3 length: 15 residues. The germline V gene encodes CDR1 MDHEN and CDR2 SYDVKM. CDR3 sequence: CASSFRTGGTGELFF. Here the CDR3 DNA reads TGTGCCAGCAGTTTCAGGACAGGGGGGACCGGGGAGCTGTTTTTT. The variable domain in full, with the rest retrieved from reference TRBV28 and TRBJ2-2, is DVKVTQSSRYLVKRTGEKVFLECVQDMDHENMFWYRQDPGLGLRLIYFSYDVKMKEKGDIPEGYSVSREKKERFSLILESASTNQTSMYLCASSFRTGGTGELFFGEGSRLTVL.

This clone was counted once. The chain uses TRBV6-5 and TRBJ1-2, with 8 nucleotides matching TRBD1. Per germline, CDR1 MNHEY and CDR2 SVGAGI. Trimming removed 5 bases from V and 4 bases from J; junction bases left unmatched: 3. The CDR3 totals 13 residues. The CDR3 here is CASSRTGSYGYTF. CDR3 DNA sequence: TGTGCCAGCAGTCGGACAGGGTCCTATGGCTACACCTTC.